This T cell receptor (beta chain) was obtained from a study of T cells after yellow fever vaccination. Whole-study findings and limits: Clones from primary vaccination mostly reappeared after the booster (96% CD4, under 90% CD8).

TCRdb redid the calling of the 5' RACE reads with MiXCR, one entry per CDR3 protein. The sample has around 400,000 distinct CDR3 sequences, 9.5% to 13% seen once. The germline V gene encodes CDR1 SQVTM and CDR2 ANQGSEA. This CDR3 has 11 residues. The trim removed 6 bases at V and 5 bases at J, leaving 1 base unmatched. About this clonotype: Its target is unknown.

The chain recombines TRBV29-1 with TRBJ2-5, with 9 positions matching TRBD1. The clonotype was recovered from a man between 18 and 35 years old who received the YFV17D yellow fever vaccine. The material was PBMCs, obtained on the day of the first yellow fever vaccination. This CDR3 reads CSVGTGETQYF. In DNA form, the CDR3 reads TGCAGCGTGGGGACAGGGGAGACCCAGTACTTC.